The present T cell receptor beta chain was sequenced within a study of long-term antiretroviral therapy in people with HIV. On the study more broadly: The 2015 immediate-ART recommendation came about a decade after the earliest samples. Broader study findings: Blood obtained between about 2004 and 2017 may reflect older ART regimens. Post-ART diversity increased but stayed below transplant donor controls.

Researchers report immunoSEQ v3.0 was run at survey level. Only in-frame clones appear in the TCRdb table, and some are missing; sequencing was by immunoSEQ multiplex PCR. This table has roughly 34,000 clones, 94% appearing once. Of note for this clone: The target antigen is unknown.

With 1 base removed from V and 0 bases from J, the gap between germline ends came to 16 bases. CDR3 size: 17 residues. Germline CDR1 and CDR2: SGHVS and FQNEAQ. The material was unsorted PBMCs, obtained about 5.1 years after starting antiretroviral therapy. The source is a woman aged 45 to 65 with HIV. This rearrangement joins TRBV7-8 to TRBJ2-7; D is perhaps TRBD2 (5 bases). The CDR3 loop reads CASSLGVTSRGSYEQYF. In nucleotides, the CDR3 is TGTGCCAGCAGCTTAGGCGTCACTAGTCGGGGCTCCTACGAGCAGTACTTC.